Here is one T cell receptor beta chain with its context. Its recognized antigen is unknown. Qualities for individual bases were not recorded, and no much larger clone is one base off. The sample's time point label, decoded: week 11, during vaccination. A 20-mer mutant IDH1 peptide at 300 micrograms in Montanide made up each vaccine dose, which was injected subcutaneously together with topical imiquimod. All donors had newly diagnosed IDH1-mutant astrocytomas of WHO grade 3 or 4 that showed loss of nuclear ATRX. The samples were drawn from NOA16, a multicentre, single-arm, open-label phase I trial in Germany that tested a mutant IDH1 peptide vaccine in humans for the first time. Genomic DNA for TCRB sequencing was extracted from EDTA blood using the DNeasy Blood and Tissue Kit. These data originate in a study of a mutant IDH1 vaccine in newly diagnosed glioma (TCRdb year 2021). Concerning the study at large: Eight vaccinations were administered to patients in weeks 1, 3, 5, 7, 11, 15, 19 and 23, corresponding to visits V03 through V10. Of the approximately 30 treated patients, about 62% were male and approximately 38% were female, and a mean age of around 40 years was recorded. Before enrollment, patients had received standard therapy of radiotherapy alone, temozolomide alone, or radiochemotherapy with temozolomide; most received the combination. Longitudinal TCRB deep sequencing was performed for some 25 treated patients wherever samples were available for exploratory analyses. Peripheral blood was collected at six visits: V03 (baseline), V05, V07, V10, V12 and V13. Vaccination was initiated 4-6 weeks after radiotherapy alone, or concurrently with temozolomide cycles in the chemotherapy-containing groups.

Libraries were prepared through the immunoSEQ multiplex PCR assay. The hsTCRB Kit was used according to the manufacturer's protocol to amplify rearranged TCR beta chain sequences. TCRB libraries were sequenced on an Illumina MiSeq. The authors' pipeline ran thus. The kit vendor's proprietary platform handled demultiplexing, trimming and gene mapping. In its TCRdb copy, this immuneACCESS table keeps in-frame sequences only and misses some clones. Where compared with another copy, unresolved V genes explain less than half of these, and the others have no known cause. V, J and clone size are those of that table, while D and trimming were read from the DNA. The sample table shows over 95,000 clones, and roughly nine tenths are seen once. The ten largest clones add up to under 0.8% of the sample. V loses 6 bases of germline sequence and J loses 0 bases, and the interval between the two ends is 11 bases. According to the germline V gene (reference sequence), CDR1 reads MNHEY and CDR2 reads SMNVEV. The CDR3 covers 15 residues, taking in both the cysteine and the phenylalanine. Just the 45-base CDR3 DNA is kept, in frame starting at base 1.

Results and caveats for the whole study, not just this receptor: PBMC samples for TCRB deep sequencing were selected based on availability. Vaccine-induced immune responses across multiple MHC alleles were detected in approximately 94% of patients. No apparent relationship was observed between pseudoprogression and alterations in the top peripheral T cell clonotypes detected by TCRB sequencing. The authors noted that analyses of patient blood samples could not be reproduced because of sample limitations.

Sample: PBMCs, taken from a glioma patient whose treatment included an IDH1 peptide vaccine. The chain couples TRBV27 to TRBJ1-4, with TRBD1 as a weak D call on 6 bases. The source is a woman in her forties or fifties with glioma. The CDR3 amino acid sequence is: CASRTGDTTNEKLFF. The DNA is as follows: TGTGCCAGCAGGACAGGCGATACAACTAATGAAAAACTGTTTTTT.